These 12 T cell receptor beta chains originate from one sample sequenced in a study of blood T cell repertoires in COVID-19. TCRdb's table, derived via immunoSEQ multiplex PCR, lists solely in-frame clones and lacks some. Of about 220,000 clones listed, around 90% are singletons. The sample consisted of PBMCs or T cells enriched from blood (not recorded which). The receptors derive from a woman in her twenties or thirties who had recovered from COVID-19.

V and J are TRBV28 and TRBJ2-3; D might be TRBD1 (6 bases). The CDR3 consists of 18 residues. Per germline, CDR1 MDHEN and CDR2 SYDVKM. Trimming cost V 5 bases and J 3 bases, with 24 bases left between them. CDR3 in amino acids: CASSETLLQGPRTDTQYF. The CDR3 coding sequence is TGTGCCAGCAGTGAAACTCTCTTACAGGGACCACGGACAGATACGCAGTATTTT.

The CDR3 DNA follows: TGTGCCAGTAGTACCGACAGGGAAGAGACCCAGTACTTC. The encoded protein is CASSTDREETQYF. The chain employs TRBV19 and TRBJ2-5; 7 bases agree with TRBD1. The V segment lost 4 bases and the J segment 3 bases; nucleotides outside the gene matches: 2. Germline-derived CDR1 and CDR2 are LNHDA and SQIVND (reference sequence). The CDR3 runs to 13 residues.

This chain links TRBV12-3 or TRBV12-4 with TRBJ1-2; TRBD1 matches 7 bases. Germline trimming cut 6 bases from V and 5 bases from J; bases unmatched to any gene: 6. The CDR3 loop spans 13 amino acids. The CDR3 coding sequence is TGTGCCAGCAGCTCCGGGACAGTTTATGGCTACACCTTC. Encoded protein: CASSSGTVYGYTF.

This clone was counted only a few times. V gene TRBV25-1 combines with J gene TRBJ1-1, with D possibly matching TRBD1 (5 bases). V was cut by 1 base and J by 1 base, with 10 bases left in between. Germline CDR1 MGHDK, CDR2 SYGVNS. The CDR3 runs to 15 residues. The CDR3 sequence is CASSESGGGNTEAFF. As DNA, the CDR3 is TGTGCCAGCAGTGAATCAGGCGGGGGGAACACTGAAGCTTTCTTT.

The chain has TRBV29-1 and TRBJ1-2, with D possibly TRBD1 on 6 matching bases. V lost 3 bases and J 2 bases, leaving 13 bases between the germline ends. The CDR3 spans 14 residues. Germline V gene data show CDR1 as SQVTM and CDR2 as ANQGSEA. The CDR3 DNA is TGCAGCGTTGATAGGGAGGGGGAGAACTATGGCTACACCTTC. It encodes CSVDREGENYGYTF.

The CDR3 region is CASSVVQGGTTGELFF. As DNA, the CDR3 is TGTGCCAGCAGCGTAGTACAGGGGGGGACGACCGGGGAGCTGTTTTTT. The chain joins TRBV9 to TRBJ2-2; perhaps TRBD1 as D (8 bases). CDR3 length: 16 residues. With 0 bases removed from V and 5 bases from J, the gap between germline ends came to 14 bases. Germline V gene data show CDR1 as SGDLS and CDR2 as YYNGEE.

This sequence joins TRBV4-1 and TRBJ2-3; 9 nucleotides agree with TRBD1. The CDR3 is 15 amino acids. The trim removed 2 bases at V and 3 bases at J, leaving 3 bases unmatched. Germline V gene data show CDR1 as MGHRA and CDR2 as YSYEKL. The CDR3 sequence: CASSQPGQGTDTQYF. The CDR3 nucleotides are TGCGCCAGCAGCCAACCGGGACAGGGAACAGATACGCAGTATTTT.

V gene TRBV27 combines with J gene TRBJ1-2, with TRBD1 as a possible D gene (6 bases). Trimming removed 6 bases at V and 4 bases at J, with 15 bases between. There are 14 residues in the CDR3. CDR1 and CDR2 from the germline V gene are MNHEY and SMNVEV (reference sequence). CDR3 loop: CASRIPGEGYGYTF. As DNA, the CDR3 is TGTGCCAGCAGGATCCCAGGGGAGGGCTATGGCTACACCTTC.

As DNA, the CDR3 is TGCGCCAGCAAGAAAGGGGCTAGCACAGATACGCAGTATTTT. Amino acids: CASKKGASTDTQYF. J is TRBJ2-3 and V is TRBV5-1; D may be TRBD1 (5 bases). Germline CDR1 reads SGHRS; CDR2 reads YFSETQ. CDR3 size: 14 residues. V lost 6 bases and J 0 bases, leaving 11 bases between the germline ends. Supplemented by reference TRBV5-1 and TRBJ2-3, the full variable domain reads KAGVTQTPRYLIKTRGQQVTLSCSPISGHRSVSWYQQTPGQGLQFLFEYFSETQRNKGNFPGRFSGRQFSNSRSEMNVSTLELGDSALYLCASKKGASTDTQYFGPGTRLTVL.

The chain recombines TRBV19 with TRBJ2-3; possible D gene TRBD2, 6 bases. The germline V gene has CDR1 LNHDA and CDR2 SQIVND (reference sequence). This CDR3 contains 15 residues. Trimming left V 1 base short and J 2 bases short, with 10 bases between. The CDR3 protein is CASSIGAGTTDTQYF. CDR3 bases: TGTGCCAGTAGTATAGGGGCGGGGACCACAGATACGCAGTATTTT. Together with reference TRBV19 and TRBJ2-3, the CDR3 gives the full variable domain: DGGITQSPKYLFRKEGQNVTLSCEQNLNHDAMYWYRQDPGQGLRLIYYSQIVNDFQKGDIAEGYSVSREKKESFPLTVTSAQKNPTAFYLCASSIGAGTTDTQYFGPGTRLTVL.

This chain connects TRBV10-3 to TRBJ1-5; D call uncertain. Trimming took 0 bases from V and 7 from J, leaving 10 bases between them. The CDR3 extends over 14 amino acids. Germline V gives CDR1 ENHRY, CDR2 SYGVKD. The CDR3 loop is CAISESRGSQPQHF. The CDR3 DNA follows: TGTGCCATCAGTGAGTCGAGAGGGAGCCAGCCCCAGCATTTT.

CDR3 sequence: CASDTNYGYTF. The CDR3 region has the DNA TGTGCCAGCGACACGAACTATGGCTACACCTTC. The V and J genes are TRBV6-5 and TRBJ1-2; the D is unclear. CDR3 size: 11 residues. Per the germline V gene, CDR1 is MNHEY and CDR2 is SVGAGI. The germline V and J ends were trimmed by 8 bases and 2 bases, with 6 bases remaining between them.